One and the same sample provided the 29 T cell receptor beta chains below, sequenced in a study of blood T cells in healthy people across ages. Primers used in a second PCR of about 6 to 11 cycles were a sample-barcoded 5' primer and a J-beta primer mix. Using its own MiXCR run on the 5' RACE reads, TCRdb lists one record per CDR3 protein. The repertoire holds fewer than 1,200,000 distinct CDR3 sequences, less than 25% seen once, with 0.65% to 0.75% in the top ten. This sample was also put to use in a study of T cells of mothers and their children.

Sequencing was done on a sample of blood. The receptors were gathered from a girl aged 2 to 10 in good health.

This clonotype occurred a few times. The chain uses TRBV9 and TRBJ2-1, with 10 bases identical to TRBD2. The V and J ends lost 0 bases and 9 bases, in that order; junction bases with no gene match: 9. Germline CDR1 SGDLS, CDR2 YYNGEE. The CDR3 contains 16 residues. The CDR3 sequence: CASSVDPLAGAGEQFF. The CDR3 nucleotides are TGTGCCAGCAGCGTAGATCCGCTAGCGGGGGCGGGTGAGCAGTTCTTC.

V usage is TRBV7-8 and J usage is TRBJ1-2; D ambiguous. V dropped 5 bases and J dropped 7 bases, with 14 bases sitting between them. CDR3 size: 13 residues. CDR1 SGHVS and CDR2 FQNEAQ come from the germline V gene. In DNA, the CDR3 is TGTGCCAGCAGCGGACGTCTGGAGGTTGGCTACACCTTC. Translation: CASSGRLEVGYTF.

This clonotype showed up just a few times. An end of the junction differs from the germline gene, which may be a read error. The CDR3 protein is CASSLRLAGENRDMQYF. The CDR3 DNA follows: TGTGCCAGCAGCTTACGACTAGCGGGAGAGAATCGAGATATGCAGTATTTT. This chain links TRBV7-8 with TRBJ2-3, with 12 bases lining up with TRBD2. CDR1 is SGHVS and CDR2 is FQNEAQ in the germline V gene. The CDR3 spans 17 residues.

The rearrangement uses TRBV6-6 and TRBJ2-7; 9 nucleotides agree with TRBD2. The CDR3 loop spans 13 amino acids. Germline-derived CDR1 and CDR2 are MNHNY and SVGAGI (reference sequence). Trimming took 8 bases from V and 3 from J; bases not matched to a gene: 5. The CDR3 sequence: CASGSGRVYEQYF. The CDR3 bases are TGTGCCAGCGGTAGCGGGAGAGTCTACGAGCAGTACTTC.

This clonotype was seen a few times. The gene calls are TRBV7-2 and TRBJ2-5; TRBD2 might be the D (7 bases). Trimming removed 5 bases from V and 5 bases from J, with 18 bases in between. Germline CDR1 reads SGHTA; CDR2 reads FQGNSA. This CDR3 contains 15 residues. The CDR3 reads CASSPGAGAGETQYF. CDR3 DNA sequence: TGTGCCAGCAGCCCGGGGGCGGGGGCTGGCGAGACCCAGTACTTC.

This clonotype was observed a few times. The rearrangement joins TRBV24-1 to TRBJ2-1, with no clear D. In germline, CDR1 is KGHDR, CDR2 SFDVKD. V was cut by 4 bases and J by 6 bases, with 15 bases left in between. This CDR3 spans 15 amino acids. Here the CDR3 DNA reads TGTGCCACCAGTGAGCCTCAGGAGACGGGCAATGAGCAGTTCTTC. It codes for CATSEPQETGNEQFF.

This rearrangement joins TRBV2 to TRBJ2-2; the match to TRBD1 covers 8 bases. Trimming took 6 bases from V and 5 from J; bases not matched to a gene: 5. Germline V gene lookup returns CDR1 SNHLY and CDR2 FYNNEI. The CDR3 contains 14 residues. CDR3 region: CASRWQGATGELFF. The DNA for the CDR3 is TGTGCCAGCAGGTGGCAGGGGGCGACCGGGGAGCTGTTTTTT. The full variable domain, its missing parts supplied by reference TRBV2 and TRBJ2-2, is EPEVTQTPSHQVTQMGQEVILRCVPISNHLYFYWYRQILGQKVEFLVSFYNNEISEKSEIFDDQFSVERPDGSNFTLKIRSTKLEDSAMYFCASRWQGATGELFFGEGSRLTVL.

This chain uses TRBV29-1 with TRBJ2-6; the D is unclear. The CDR3 is 17 residues long. Deletions cut 2 bases from V and 0 bases from J, with 14 bases between. Per the germline V gene, CDR1 is SQVTM and CDR2 is ANQGSEA. The CDR3 loop reads CSVEIPGESSGANVLTF. For the CDR3, the DNA is TGCAGCGTTGAAATCCCGGGTGAGAGCTCTGGGGCCAACGTCCTGACTTTC.

This clonotype was seen only a few times. The chain has TRBV29-1 and TRBJ1-1; no definite D call. The V end was cut by 6 bases, the J end by 0 bases, with 11 bases between. The CDR3 runs 13 residues. Per germline, CDR1 SQVTM and CDR2 ANQGSEA. The CDR3 is CSVATRMNTEAFF. The DNA of the CDR3 is TGCAGCGTCGCTACACGGATGAACACTGAAGCTTTCTTT.

The chain recombines TRBV7-8 with TRBJ2-4; TRBD1 matches at 7 bases. J was trimmed by 8 bases and V by 4 bases; bases with no gene match: 17. The CDR3 extends over 17 amino acids. Germline CDR1 and CDR2: SGHVS and FQNEAQ. The CDR3 DNA is TGTGCCAGCAGCTCACCGACAGGGCTCGGTGATTGGGACATTCAGTACTTC. Protein sequence: CASSSPTGLGDWDIQYF.

The chain is built from TRBV27 and TRBJ2-7, with D perhaps TRBD2 (6 bases). V was shortened by 2 bases and J by 0 bases, with 14 bases between the two germline ends. Germline loops: CDR1 MNHEY, CDR2 SMNVEV (reference sequence). CDR3 length: 16 residues. The CDR3 spells CASSLTRGFSSYEQYF. In DNA, the CDR3 is TGTGCCAGCAGTTTAACCCGGGGGTTCAGCTCCTACGAGCAGTACTTC.

The V and J genes are TRBV5-6 and TRBJ2-3; no definite D call. In germline, CDR1 is SGHDT, CDR2 YYEEEE. V was shortened by 2 bases and J by 6 bases, with 7 bases between the two germline ends. The CDR3 sequence is 12 residues long. CDR3 loop: CASSFGLDTQYF. For the CDR3, the DNA is TGTGCCAGCAGCTTTGGGTTGGATACGCAGTATTTT.

The chain joins TRBV11-2 to TRBJ2-5, with D hard to call. Matching the DNA end better, TRBJ2-1 makes the J call doubtful. CDR1 is SGHAT and CDR2 is FQNNGV in the germline V gene. The CDR3 has 15 amino acids. This CDR3 is CASSPPAAAFNEQFF. CDR3 coding DNA: TGTGCCAGCAGCCCACCGGCTGCCGCCTTTAATGAGCAGTTCTTC.

The chain combines TRBV12-5 with TRBJ1-6; TRBD1 is a possible D gene (5 bases). Per germline, CDR1 LGHNT and CDR2 FRNRAP. V lost 10 bases to trimming and J lost 6 bases, with 13 bases between them. This CDR3 is 13 amino acids long. The CDR3 protein is CAISRDGNSPLHF. CDR3 in DNA: TGTGCTATTTCACGGGACGGTAATTCACCCCTCCACTTT.

This clonotype was detected a few times. The chain uses TRBV4-1 and TRBJ2-7; 12 bases map to TRBD2. V gave up 2 bases and J gave up 6 bases; unmatched junction bases: 5. The CDR3 runs 15 residues. Germline V gene data show CDR1 as MGHRA and CDR2 as YSYEKL. The CDR3 nucleotides read TGCGCCAGCAGCCAAACGACTAGCGGGAGAACCGAGCAGTACTTC. Its translation is CASSQTTSGRTEQYF.

The J gene is TRBJ2-3, the V gene TRBV7-8; tentative D call: TRBD1 (5 bases). Germline CDR1 SGHVS, CDR2 FQNEAQ. The CDR3 is made up of 15 amino acids. Trimming took off 1 base at V and 5 bases at J, with 13 bases between the two ends. The CDR3: CASSLGAGKRDTQYF. The CDR3 coding sequence is TGTGCCAGCAGCTTAGGGGCAGGGAAGAGAGATACGCAGTATTTT.

The rearrangement links TRBV6-1 to TRBJ2-5, with TRBD2 identical over 11 bases. The CDR3 loop spans 15 amino acids. J was trimmed by 1 base and V by 3 bases; bases with no gene match: 1. CDR1 and CDR2 from the germline V gene are MNHNS and SASEGT. The CDR3 reads CASSETSGIQETQYF. The DNA for the CDR3 is TGTGCCAGCAGTGAGACTAGCGGGATCCAAGAGACCCAGTACTTC.

The chain uses TRBV29-1 and TRBJ2-1; no reliable D call. The CDR3 spans 13 residues. Trimming left V 6 bases short and J 0 bases short, with 9 bases between. CDR1 is SQVTM, CDR2 ANQGSEA, per germline. The CDR3 is CSVRLSSYNEQFF. CDR3 nucleotide sequence: TGCAGCGTCCGACTTAGCTCCTACAATGAGCAGTTCTTC.

This chain links TRBV20-1 with TRBJ1-1; D unresolved. CDR3 length equals 14 residues. Trimming cost V 3 bases and J 2 bases, with 13 bases left between them. In germline, CDR1 is DFQATT, CDR2 SNEGSKA (reference sequence). CDR3 residues: CSASLQLFNTEAFF. Written as DNA, the CDR3 is TGCAGTGCTAGTCTACAGCTTTTCAACACTGAAGCTTTCTTT.

V gene TRBV6-5 combines with J gene TRBJ2-2; D uncertain. Germline V gene data show CDR1 as MNHEY and CDR2 as SVGAGI. The V and J ends lost 5 bases and 6 bases respectively, with 10 bases between them. The CDR3 length is 13 residues. CDR3 in DNA: TGTGCCAGCAGTACCCCCGACCCCGGGGAGCTGTTTTTT. Its translation is CASSTPDPGELFF.

In this sample, this clonotype turned up a few times. The chain carries TRBV12-3 or TRBV12-4 and TRBJ2-1, with D uncertain. This CDR3 has 16 residues. V lost 1 base and J lost 1, with 11 bases in between. The chain's CDR3 is CASSLGSSLSYNEQFF. CDR3 DNA sequence: TGTGCCAGCAGTTTAGGGTCCTCCCTGTCCTACAATGAGCAGTTCTTC.

V and J are TRBV29-1 and TRBJ1-2; unclear D gene. Trimming removed 1 base at V and 7 bases at J, with 10 bases between. The V gene's germline CDR1 is SQVTM and CDR2 ANQGSEA. The CDR3 runs to 12 residues. The CDR3 protein is CSVEGVGPGYTF. CDR3 nucleotide sequence: TGCAGCGTTGAAGGGGTTGGTCCTGGCTACACCTTC.

The genes are TRBV6-2 or TRBV6-3 and TRBJ2-7; D might be TRBD1 (6 bases). Germline CDR1 and CDR2: MNHEY and SVGEGT. This CDR3 has 15 residues. V lost 6 bases to trimming and J lost 2 bases, with 17 bases between them. CDR3 sequence (DNA): TGTGCCAGCAGACCGCAGGACAGACCTACCTACGAGCAGTACTTC. It encodes CASRPQDRPTYEQYF.

The sample holds a few counts of this clonotype. V is TRBV3-1 and J is TRBJ1-4; D uncertain. Germline CDR1 LGHDT, CDR2 YNNKEL (reference sequence). This CDR3 is 14 amino acids long. V lost 2 bases and J lost 8, with 12 bases in between. CDR3 loop: CASSQTAVEEKLFF. The DNA of the CDR3 is TGTGCCAGCAGCCAAACGGCTGTAGAGGAAAAACTGTTTTTT.

This chain uses TRBV6-2 or TRBV6-3 with TRBJ2-1, with D maybe TRBD1 (5 bases). CDR1 is MNHEY, CDR2 SVGEGT, per germline. V lost 1 base and J lost 0, with 10 bases in between. The CDR3 totals 16 residues. CDR3 amino acids: CASSYLGALSYNEQFF. In nucleotides, the CDR3 is TGTGCCAGCAGTTACTTAGGGGCCCTCTCCTACAATGAGCAGTTCTTC.

A few counts support this clonotype. This rearrangement joins TRBV29-1 to TRBJ2-1; TRBD1 agrees at 8 bases. The CDR3 has 12 residues. CDR1 SQVTM and CDR2 ANQGSEA come from the germline V gene. V shed 7 bases, J shed 14 bases, and the junction held 13 bases outside the gene matches. CDR3 bases: TGCAGCGGGGACAGGACCGATAATGGGGAGTTCTTC. Translated: CSGDRTDNGEFF.

The gene calls are TRBV28 and TRBJ1-5; weak D call: TRBD1 (6 bases). Germline CDR1 and CDR2: MDHEN and SYDVKM. The CDR3 is 17 residues long. The ends were cut back, 7 bases at V and 0 bases at J, with 19 bases in the middle. CDR3 loop: CASIFAKDSYSNQPQHF. CDR3 nucleotides: TGTGCCAGCATATTCGCTAAGGACAGCTATAGCAATCAGCCCCAGCATTTT. The full variable domain, in which reference TRBV28 and TRBJ1-5 provide the parts outside the CDR3, is DVKVTQSSRYLVKRTGEKVFLECVQDMDHENMFWYRQDPGLGLRLIYFSYDVKMKEKGDIPEGYSVSREKKERFSLILESASTNQTSMYLCASIFAKDSYSNQPQHFGDGTRLSIL.

This chain links TRBV27 with TRBJ2-7; unclear D gene. Looked up from germline, CDR1 is MNHEY and CDR2 is SMNVEV (reference sequence). V was shortened by 6 bases and J by 2 bases, with 17 bases between the two germline ends. The CDR3 is 15 amino acids. The CDR3 loop is CASSPLRHLAYEQYF. The CDR3 nucleotides read TGTGCCAGCAGCCCCTTAAGACACTTGGCCTACGAGCAGTACTTC.

The chain is built from TRBV6-2 or TRBV6-3 and TRBJ2-4; 9 bases align to TRBD2. Germline values: CDR1 MNHEY, CDR2 SVGEGT. This CDR3 contains 17 residues. With 4 bases clipped from V and 8 bases from J, the junction kept 15 bases outside the gene matches. In DNA form, the CDR3 reads TGTGCCAGCAGTTTTAGGCTAGCGGGGCAACCGGACTACATTCAGTACTTC. It is translated as CASSFRLAGQPDYIQYF.